This TCR beta chain derives from a study of response to subunit inactivated influenza vaccine. This clonotype was picked up many times. Its specificity is not known. In TCRdb, the RT-PCR reads were re-called with MiXCR into one record per CDR3 protein. The sample lists 500,000 to 550,000 distinct CDR3 sequences, around 8% seen once, with 10% to 15% in the top ten. Study results and limitations: That few new T cells are recruited by each seasonal influenza vaccination was the authors' suggestion.

This CDR3 contains 13 residues. V lost 2 bases and J lost 11, with 16 bases in between. In germline, CDR1 is SGHRS, CDR2 YFSETQ. This chain connects TRBV5-1 to TRBJ1-1; tentatively, D is TRBD1 (6 bases). The receptor was isolated from a man aged 45 to 75 who received an inactivated influenza vaccine. The sample here was PBMCs from blood, taken around 25 months after vaccination. CDR3 coding DNA: TGCGCCAGCAGCTTAGGGGGGAACCTTGGGGCTTTCTTT. As protein: CASSLGGNLGAFF.